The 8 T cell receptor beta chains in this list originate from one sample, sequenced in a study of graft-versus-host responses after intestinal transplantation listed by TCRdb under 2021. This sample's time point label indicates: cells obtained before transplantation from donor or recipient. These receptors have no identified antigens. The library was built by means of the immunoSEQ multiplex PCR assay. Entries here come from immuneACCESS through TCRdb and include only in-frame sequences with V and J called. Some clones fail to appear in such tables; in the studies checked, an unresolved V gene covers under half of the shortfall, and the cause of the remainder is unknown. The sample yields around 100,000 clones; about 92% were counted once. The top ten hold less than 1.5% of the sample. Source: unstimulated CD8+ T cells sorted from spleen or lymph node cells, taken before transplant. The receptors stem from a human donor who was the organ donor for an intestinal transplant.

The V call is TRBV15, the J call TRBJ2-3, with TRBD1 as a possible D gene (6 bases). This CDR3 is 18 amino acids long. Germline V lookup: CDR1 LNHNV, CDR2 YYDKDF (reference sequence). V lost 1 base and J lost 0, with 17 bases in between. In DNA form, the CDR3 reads TGTGCCACCAGCAGAGGGGGTTTGATGGACAGAAGCACAGATACGCAGTATTTT. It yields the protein CATSRGGLMDRSTDTQYF. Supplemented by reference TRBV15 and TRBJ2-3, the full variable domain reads DAMVIQNPRYQVTQFGKPVTLSCSQTLNHNVMYWYQQKSSQAPKLLFHYYDKDFNNEADTPDNFQSRRPNTSFCFLDIRSPGLGDTAMYLCATSRGGLMDRSTDTQYFGPGTRLTVL.

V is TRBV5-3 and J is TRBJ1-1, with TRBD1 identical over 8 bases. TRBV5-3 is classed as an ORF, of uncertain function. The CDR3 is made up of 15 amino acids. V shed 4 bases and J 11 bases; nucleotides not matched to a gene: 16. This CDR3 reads CARSSTQGEGVRAFF. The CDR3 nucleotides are TGTGCCAGAAGCAGCACACAGGGGGAAGGAGTAAGGGCTTTCTTT.

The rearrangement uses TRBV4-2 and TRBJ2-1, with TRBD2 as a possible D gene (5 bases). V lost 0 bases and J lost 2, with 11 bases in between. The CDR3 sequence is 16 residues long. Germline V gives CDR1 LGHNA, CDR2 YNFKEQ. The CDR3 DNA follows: TGTGCCAGCAGCCAAGAAGGAGCGGATGCCTACAATGAGCAGTTCTTC. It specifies CASSQEGADAYNEQFF.

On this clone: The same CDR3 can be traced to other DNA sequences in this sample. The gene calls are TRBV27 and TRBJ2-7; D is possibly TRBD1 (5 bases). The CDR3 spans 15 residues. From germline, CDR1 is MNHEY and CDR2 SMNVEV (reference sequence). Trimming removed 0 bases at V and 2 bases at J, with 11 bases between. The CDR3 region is CASSLSPGKPYEQYF. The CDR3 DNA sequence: TGTGCCAGCAGTTTATCTCCAGGGAAGCCCTACGAGCAGTACTTC.

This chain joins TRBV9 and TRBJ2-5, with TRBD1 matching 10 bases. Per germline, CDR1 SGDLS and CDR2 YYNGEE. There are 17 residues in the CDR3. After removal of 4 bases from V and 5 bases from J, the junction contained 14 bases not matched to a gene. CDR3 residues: CASSRPLDRGLRETQYF. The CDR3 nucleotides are TGTGCCAGCAGCCGACCGCTAGACAGGGGGCTCCGGGAGACCCAGTACTTC. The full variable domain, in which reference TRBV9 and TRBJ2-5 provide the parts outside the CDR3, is DSGVTQTPKHLITATGQRVTLRCSPRSGDLSVYWYQQSLDQGLQFLIQYYNGEERAKGNILERFSAQQFPDLHSELNLSSLELGDSALYFCASSRPLDRGLRETQYFGPGTRLLVL.

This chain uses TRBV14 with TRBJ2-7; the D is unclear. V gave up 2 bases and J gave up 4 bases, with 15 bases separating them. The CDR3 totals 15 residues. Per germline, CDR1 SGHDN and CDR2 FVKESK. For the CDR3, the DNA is TGTGCCAGCAGCCAATCCCGGGCCTGGGGATACGAGCAGTACTTC. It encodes CASSQSRAWGYEQYF.

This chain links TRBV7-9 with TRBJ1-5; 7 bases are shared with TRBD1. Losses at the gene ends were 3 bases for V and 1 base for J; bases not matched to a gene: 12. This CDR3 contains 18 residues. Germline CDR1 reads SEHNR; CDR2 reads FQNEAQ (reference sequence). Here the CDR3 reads CASSFSDRFDLSNQPQHF. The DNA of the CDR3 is TGTGCCAGCAGCTTCTCGGACAGGTTCGACTTGAGCAATCAGCCCCAGCATTTT.

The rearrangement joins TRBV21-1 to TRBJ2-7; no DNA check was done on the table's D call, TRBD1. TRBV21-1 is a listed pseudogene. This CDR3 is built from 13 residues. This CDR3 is CASSRDSYYEQYF. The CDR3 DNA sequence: TGTGCCAGCAGCAGGGACAGCTACTACGAGCAGTACTTC.